The clone carrying this T cell receptor (beta chain) was seen ten or more times. What it binds is unknown. Library preparation followed earlier protocols using designated TCR primers. Using its own MiXCR run on the PCR reads, TCRdb lists one record per CDR3 protein. The sample consists of some 650,000 distinct CDR3 sequences, about 20% of them appearing once. Naive CD8 T cells, phenotype CD8+CD4-CCR7+CD45RA+, were sorted. This sample is part of a study of molecular identifiers for immune sequencing clone quantification. About the study: Across replicate runs, RNA obtained from 20,000 or 100,000 naive CD8 cells was divided into five, with four undergoing sequencing.

Findings and caveats of the study: Clones above 20 RNA copies contained over 97% of effector molecules but under 1% of naive ones.

The CDR3 has 15 amino acids. V lost 2 bases, J lost 7 bases, and 15 bases lay in between. Sequenced sample: naive CD8+ T cells from blood, with Jurkat cell RNA spiked in. Indicated subset: FACS-sorted CD8+CD4-CCR7+CD45RA+ naive T cells. The chain has TRBV12-3 or TRBV12-4 and TRBJ1-5, with D possibly TRBD1 on 5 matching bases. The TCR originated in a human donor in good health. Some libraries in this study had Jurkat cell RNA spiked in. The CDR3 is CASSLSGPEKQPQHF. The CDR3, as DNA: TGTGCCAGCAGTTTATCGGGACCGGAGAAACAGCCCCAGCATTTT.